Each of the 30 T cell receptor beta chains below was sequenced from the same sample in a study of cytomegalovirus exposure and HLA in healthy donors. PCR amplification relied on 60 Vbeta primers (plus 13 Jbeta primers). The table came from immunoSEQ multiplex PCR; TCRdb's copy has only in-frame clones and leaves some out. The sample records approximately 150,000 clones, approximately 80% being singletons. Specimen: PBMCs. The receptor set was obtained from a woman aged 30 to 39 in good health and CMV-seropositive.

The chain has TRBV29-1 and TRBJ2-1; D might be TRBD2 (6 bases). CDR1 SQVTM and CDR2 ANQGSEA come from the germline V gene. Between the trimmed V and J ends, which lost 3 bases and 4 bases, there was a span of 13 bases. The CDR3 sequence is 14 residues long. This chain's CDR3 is CSVEWDSSYNEQFF. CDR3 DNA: TGCAGCGTTGAGTGGGACTCCTCATACAATGAGCAGTTCTTC.

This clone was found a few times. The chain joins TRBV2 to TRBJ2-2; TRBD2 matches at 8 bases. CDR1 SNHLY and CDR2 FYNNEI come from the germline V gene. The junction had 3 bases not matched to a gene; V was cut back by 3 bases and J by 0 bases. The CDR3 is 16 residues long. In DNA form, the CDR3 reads TGTGCCAGCAGTGACGGGACTAGTGCGAACACCGGGGAGCTGTTTTTT. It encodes CASSDGTSANTGELFF.

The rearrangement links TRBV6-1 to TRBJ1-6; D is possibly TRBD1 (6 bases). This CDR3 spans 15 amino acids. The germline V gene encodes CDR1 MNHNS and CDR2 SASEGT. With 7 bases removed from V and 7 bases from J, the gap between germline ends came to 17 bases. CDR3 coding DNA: TGTGCCAGCAAAGACAGGTATAACGGGAATTCACCCCTCCACTTT. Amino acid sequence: CASKDRYNGNSPLHF.

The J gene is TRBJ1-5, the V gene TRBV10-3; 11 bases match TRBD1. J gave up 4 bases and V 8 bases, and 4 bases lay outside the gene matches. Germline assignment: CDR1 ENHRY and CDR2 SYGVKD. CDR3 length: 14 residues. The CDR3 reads CAISGQGANQPQHF. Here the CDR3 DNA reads TGTGCCATCTCCGGACAGGGGGCGAATCAGCCCCAGCATTTT.

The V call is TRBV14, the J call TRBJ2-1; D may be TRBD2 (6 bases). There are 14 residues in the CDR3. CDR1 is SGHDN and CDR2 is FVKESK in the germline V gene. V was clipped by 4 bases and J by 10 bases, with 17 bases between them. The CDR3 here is CASSPLGPRGEQFF. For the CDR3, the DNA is TGTGCCAGCAGCCCCCTGGGCCCACGGGGGGAGCAGTTCTTC.

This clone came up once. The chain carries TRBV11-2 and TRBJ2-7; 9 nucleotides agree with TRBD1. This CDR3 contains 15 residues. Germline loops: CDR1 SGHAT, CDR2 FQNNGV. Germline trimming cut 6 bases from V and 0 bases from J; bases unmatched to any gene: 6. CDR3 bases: TGTGCCAGCAGGCGAGGACAGGGGACCTCCTACGAGCAGTACTTC. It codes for CASRRGQGTSYEQYF. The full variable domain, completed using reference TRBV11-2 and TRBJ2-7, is EAGVAQSPRYKIIEKRQSVAFWCNPISGHATLYWYQQILGQGPKLLIQFQNNGVVDDSQLPKDRFSAERLKGVDSTLKIQPAKLEDSAVYLCASRRGQGTSYEQYFGPGTRLTVT.

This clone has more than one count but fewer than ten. The CDR3, as DNA: TGCGCCAGCAGCCAAGCGACAGGGGGCTACACAGATACGCAGTATTTT. It is translated as CASSQATGGYTDTQYF. The chain uses TRBV4-3 and TRBJ2-3, with TRBD1 matching over 10 bases. The CDR3 has 16 amino acids. Unmatched junction bases numbered 3, after V lost 1 base and J lost 2 bases. The germline gives CDR1 LGHNA, CDR2 YSLEER.

CDR3 nucleotide sequence: TGTGCCAGCAGCTTGGCCTCAGGGTACGGCGATACGCAGTATTTT. Translating it yields CASSLASGYGDTQYF. The V gene is TRBV5-6, the J gene TRBJ2-3, with D perhaps TRBD1 (5 bases). CDR1 is SGHDT and CDR2 is YYEEEE in the germline V gene. The V gene lost 0 bases and the J gene lost 6 bases, with 14 bases spanning the gap. The CDR3 covers 15 residues.

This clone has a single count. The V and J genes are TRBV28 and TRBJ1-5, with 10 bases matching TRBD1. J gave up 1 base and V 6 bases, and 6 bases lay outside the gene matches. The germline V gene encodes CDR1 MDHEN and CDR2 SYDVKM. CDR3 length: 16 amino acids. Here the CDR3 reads CASSRWTGGSNQPQHF. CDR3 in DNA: TGTGCCAGCAGCCGTTGGACAGGGGGAAGCAATCAGCCCCAGCATTTT.

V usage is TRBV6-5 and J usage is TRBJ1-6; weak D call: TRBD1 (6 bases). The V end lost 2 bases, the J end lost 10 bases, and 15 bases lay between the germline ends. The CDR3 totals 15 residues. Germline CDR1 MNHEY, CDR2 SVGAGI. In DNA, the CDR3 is TGTGCCAGCAGTTACCTTACAGGGCTGGTGTCACCCCTCCACTTT. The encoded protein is CASSYLTGLVSPLHF.

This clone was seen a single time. The CDR3 nucleotides read TGCAGCGGAAACAGGGCGGTTGACACTGAAGCTTTCTTT. Its protein product is CSGNRAVDTEAFF. The V and J genes are TRBV29-1 and TRBJ1-1; D might be TRBD1 (6 bases). V was shortened by 7 bases and J by 3 bases, with 15 bases between the two germline ends. This CDR3 spans 13 amino acids. Germline values: CDR1 SQVTM, CDR2 ANQGSEA.

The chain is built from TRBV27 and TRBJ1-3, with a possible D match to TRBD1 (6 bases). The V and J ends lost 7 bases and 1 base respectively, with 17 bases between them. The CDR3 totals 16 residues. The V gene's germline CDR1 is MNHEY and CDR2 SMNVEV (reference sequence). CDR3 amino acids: CASMRGANWSGNTIYF. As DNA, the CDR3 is TGTGCCAGCATGCGGGGGGCCAACTGGTCTGGAAACACCATATATTTT.

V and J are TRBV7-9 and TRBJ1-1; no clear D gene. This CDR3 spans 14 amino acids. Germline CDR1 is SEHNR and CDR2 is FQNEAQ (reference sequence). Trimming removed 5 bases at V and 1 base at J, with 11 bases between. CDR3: CASSEGRKNTEAFF. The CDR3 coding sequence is TGTGCCAGCAGCGAAGGCAGGAAGAACACTGAAGCTTTCTTT.

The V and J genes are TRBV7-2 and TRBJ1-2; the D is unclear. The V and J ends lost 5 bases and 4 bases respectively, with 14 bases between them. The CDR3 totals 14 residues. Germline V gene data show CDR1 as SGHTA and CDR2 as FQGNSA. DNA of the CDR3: TGTGCCAGCAGCCTTGGAGGGAGGTCCTATGGCTACACCTTC. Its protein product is CASSLGGRSYGYTF.

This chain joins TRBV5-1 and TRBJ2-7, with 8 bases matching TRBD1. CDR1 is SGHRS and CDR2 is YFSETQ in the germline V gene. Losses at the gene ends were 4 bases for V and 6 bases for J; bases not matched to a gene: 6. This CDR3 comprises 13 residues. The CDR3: CASSVGQGGEQYF. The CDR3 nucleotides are TGCGCCAGCAGCGTAGGACAGGGTGGCGAGCAGTACTTC.

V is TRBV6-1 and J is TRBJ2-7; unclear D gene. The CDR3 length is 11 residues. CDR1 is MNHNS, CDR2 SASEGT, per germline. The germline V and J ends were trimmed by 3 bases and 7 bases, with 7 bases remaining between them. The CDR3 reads CASSERFEQYF. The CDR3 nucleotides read TGTGCCAGCAGTGAGAGGTTTGAGCAGTACTTC.

In nucleotides, the CDR3 is TGTGCCAGCAGTGAACAGGGAAACACAGATACGCAGTATTTT. Translation gives CASSEQGNTDTQYF. The V call is TRBV6-1, the J call TRBJ2-3, with a possible D match to TRBD1 (5 bases). V gave up 2 bases and J gave up 2 bases, with 8 bases separating them. Germline V gene lookup returns CDR1 MNHNS and CDR2 SASEGT. The CDR3 sequence is 14 residues long.

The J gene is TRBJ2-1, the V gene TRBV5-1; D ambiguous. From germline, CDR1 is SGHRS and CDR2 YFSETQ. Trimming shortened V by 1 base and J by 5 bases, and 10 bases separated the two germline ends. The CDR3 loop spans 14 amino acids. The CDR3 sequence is CASSLLFGDNEQFF. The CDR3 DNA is TGCGCCAGCAGCTTGTTGTTTGGAGACAATGAGCAGTTCTTC.

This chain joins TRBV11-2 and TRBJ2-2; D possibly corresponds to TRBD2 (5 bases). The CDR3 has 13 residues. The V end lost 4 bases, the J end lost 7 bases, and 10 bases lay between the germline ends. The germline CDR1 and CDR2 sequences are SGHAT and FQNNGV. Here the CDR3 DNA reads TGTGCCAGCAGCTCAAGGAGCGGCGGGGAGCTGTTTTTT. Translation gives CASSSRSGGELFF.

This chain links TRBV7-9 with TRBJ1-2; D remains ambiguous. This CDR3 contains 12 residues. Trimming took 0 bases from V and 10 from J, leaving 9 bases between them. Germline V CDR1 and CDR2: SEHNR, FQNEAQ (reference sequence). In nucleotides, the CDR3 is TGTGCCAGCAGCTTAGCGCACAGAGACTACACCTTC. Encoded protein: CASSLAHRDYTF. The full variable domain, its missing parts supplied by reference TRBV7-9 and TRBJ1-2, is DTGVSQNPRHKITKRGQNVTFRCDPISEHNRLYWYRQTLGQGPEFLTYFQNEAQLEKSRLLSDRFSAERPKGSFSTLEIQRTEQGDSAMYLCASSLAHRDYTFGSGTRLTVV.

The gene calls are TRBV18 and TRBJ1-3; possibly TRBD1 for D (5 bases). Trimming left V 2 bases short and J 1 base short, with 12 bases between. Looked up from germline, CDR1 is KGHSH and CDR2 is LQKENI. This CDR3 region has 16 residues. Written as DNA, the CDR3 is TGTGCCAGCTCACCAACAAGGCCAGGGTCTGGAAACACCATATATTTT. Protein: CASSPTRPGSGNTIYF.

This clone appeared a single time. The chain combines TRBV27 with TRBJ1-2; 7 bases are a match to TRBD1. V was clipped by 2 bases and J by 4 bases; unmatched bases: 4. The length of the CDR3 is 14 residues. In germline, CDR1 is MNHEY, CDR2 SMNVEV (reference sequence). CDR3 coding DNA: TGTGCCAGCAGTTTAACGACAGGGAGCTATGGCTACACCTTC. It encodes CASSLTTGSYGYTF.

CDR3 sequence (DNA): TGTGCCAGCAGGCCCGGGACAGGCGAAGAGACCCAGTACTTC. Translating it yields CASRPGTGEETQYF. The V and J genes are TRBV2 and TRBJ2-5; 8 bases are a match to TRBD1. J lost 3 bases, V lost 6 bases, and 6 bases had no gene match. The CDR3 length is 14 residues. CDR1 and CDR2 from the germline V gene are SNHLY and FYNNEI.

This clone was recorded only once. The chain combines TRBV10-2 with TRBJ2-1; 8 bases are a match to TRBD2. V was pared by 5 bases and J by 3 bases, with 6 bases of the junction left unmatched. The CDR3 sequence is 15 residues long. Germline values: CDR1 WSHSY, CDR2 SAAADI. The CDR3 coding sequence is TGCGCCAGCAGTTTTAGACTAGCGTTCTACAATGAGCAGTTCTTC. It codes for CASSFRLAFYNEQFF.

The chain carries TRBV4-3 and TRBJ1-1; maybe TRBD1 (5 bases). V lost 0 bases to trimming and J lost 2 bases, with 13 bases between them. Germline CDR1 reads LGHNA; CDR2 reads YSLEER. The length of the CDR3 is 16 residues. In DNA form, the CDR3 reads TGCGCCAGCAGCCAAGATACGGGGGGGGGAAACACTGAAGCTTTCTTT. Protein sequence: CASSQDTGGGNTEAFF.

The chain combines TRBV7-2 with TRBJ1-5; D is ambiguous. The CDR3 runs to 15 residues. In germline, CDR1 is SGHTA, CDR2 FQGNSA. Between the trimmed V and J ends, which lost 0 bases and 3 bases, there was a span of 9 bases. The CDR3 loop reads CASSLAPTANQPQHF. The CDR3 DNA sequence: TGTGCCAGCAGCTTAGCCCCAACAGCCAATCAGCCCCAGCATTTT.

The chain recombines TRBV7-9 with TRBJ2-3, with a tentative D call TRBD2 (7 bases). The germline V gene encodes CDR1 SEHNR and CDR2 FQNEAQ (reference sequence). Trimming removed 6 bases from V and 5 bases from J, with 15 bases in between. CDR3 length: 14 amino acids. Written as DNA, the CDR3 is TGTGCCAGCAGGCTGGGGGGGCTCAGAGATACGCAGTATTTT. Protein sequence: CASRLGGLRDTQYF.

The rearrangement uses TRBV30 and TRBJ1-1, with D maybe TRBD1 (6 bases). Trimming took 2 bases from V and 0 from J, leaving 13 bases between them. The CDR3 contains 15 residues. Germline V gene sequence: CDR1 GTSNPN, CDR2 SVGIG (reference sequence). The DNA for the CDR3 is TGTGCCTGGAGTCCGACCAGGACAGTGAACACTGAAGCTTTCTTT. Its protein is CAWSPTRTVNTEAFF. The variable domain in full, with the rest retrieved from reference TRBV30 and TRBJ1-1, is SQTIHQWPATLVQPVGSPLSLECTVEGTSNPNLYWYRQAAGRGLQLLFYSVGIGQISSEVPQNLSASRPQDRQFILSSKKLLLSDSGFYLCAWSPTRTVNTEAFFGQGTRLTVV.

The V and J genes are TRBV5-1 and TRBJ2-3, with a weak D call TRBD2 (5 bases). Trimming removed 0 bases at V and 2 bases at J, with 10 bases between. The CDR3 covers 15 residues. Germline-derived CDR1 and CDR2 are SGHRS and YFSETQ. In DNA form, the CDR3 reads TGCGCCAGCAGCTTGGTACCGGGGTTCACAGATACGCAGTATTTT. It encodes CASSLVPGFTDTQYF.

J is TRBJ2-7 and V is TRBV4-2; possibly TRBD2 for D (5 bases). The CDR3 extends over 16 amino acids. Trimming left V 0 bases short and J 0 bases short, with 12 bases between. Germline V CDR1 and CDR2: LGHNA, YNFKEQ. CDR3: CASSQEFRGRSYEQYF. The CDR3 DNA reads TGTGCCAGCAGCCAAGAATTTCGGGGTCGCTCCTACGAGCAGTACTTC.